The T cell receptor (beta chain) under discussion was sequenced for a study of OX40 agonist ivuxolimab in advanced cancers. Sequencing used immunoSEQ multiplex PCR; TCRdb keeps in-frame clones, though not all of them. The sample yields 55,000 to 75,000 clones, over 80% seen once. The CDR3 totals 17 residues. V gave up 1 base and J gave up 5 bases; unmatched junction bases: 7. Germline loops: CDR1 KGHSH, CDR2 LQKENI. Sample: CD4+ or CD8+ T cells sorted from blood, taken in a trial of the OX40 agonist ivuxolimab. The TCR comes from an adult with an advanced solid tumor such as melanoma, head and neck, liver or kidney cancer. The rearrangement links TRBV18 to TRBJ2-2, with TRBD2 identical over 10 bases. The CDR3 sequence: CASSPRSSGRLTGELFF. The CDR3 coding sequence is TGTGCCAGCTCACCACGATCTAGCGGGAGACTGACCGGGGAGCTGTTTTTT.